These 27 T cell receptor beta chains were sequenced from one sample in a study of T-cell reconstitution after alpha-beta-depleted transplantation in children. Molecular barcoding with unique molecular identifiers was used for the TCRbeta library. TCRdb independently ran MiXCR on the PCR reads; one entry per CDR3 protein. The repertoire consists of hundreds of thousands of distinct CDR3 sequences, with approximately 16% occurring once and the leading ten covering approximately 1%. The material was PBMCs from the stem cell graft donor, obtained from the stem cell graft. The origin of the receptors is a human donor who donated a stem cell graft to a child with acute myeloid leukemia.

The chain is built from TRBV20-1 and TRBJ2-1; 10 nucleotides agree with TRBD2. CDR1 DFQATT and CDR2 SNEGSKA come from the germline V gene (reference sequence). Trimming cost V 0 bases and J 14 bases; bases outside gene matches: 10. This CDR3 is 14 amino acids long. CDR3: CSARDLASGGLEFF. The DNA of the CDR3 is TGCAGTGCTAGAGACCTGGCTAGCGGGGGATTGGAGTTCTTC.

This clonotype was counted only a few times. The chain uses TRBV7-2 and TRBJ1-6, with D hard to call. This CDR3 spans 15 amino acids. In germline, CDR1 is SGHTA, CDR2 FQGNSA. The V and J ends lost 5 bases and 10 bases respectively, with 18 bases between them. CDR3 DNA: TGTGCCAGCAGCCCACGGACCGGATCTGAGTCACCCCTCCACTTT. Its protein product is CASSPRTGSESPLHF.

Many counts were recorded for this clonotype. CDR3 residues: CATSRVGFEQFF. CDR3 nucleotide sequence: TGTGCCACCAGCAGAGTGGGCTTTGAGCAGTTCTTC. The V call is TRBV15, the J call TRBJ2-1, with unresolved D. Trimming stripped 1 base from V and 9 bases from J, with 7 bases between. This CDR3 is 12 amino acids long. Germline V gene lookup returns CDR1 LNHNV and CDR2 YYDKDF (reference sequence).

This clonotype was detected only a few times. The rearrangement joins TRBV5-1 to TRBJ2-1; 10 bases align to TRBD1. The CDR3 consists of 17 residues. Germline CDR1 is SGHRS and CDR2 is YFSETQ. After removal of 4 bases from V and 5 bases from J, the junction contained 12 bases not matched to a gene. Written as DNA, the CDR3 is TGCGCCAGCAGCGGACAGGGGGATGTCACGGTCCACAATGAGCAGTTCTTC. Translation: CASSGQGDVTVHNEQFF.

In its sample, this clonotype was seen many times. This chain uses TRBV12-3 or TRBV12-4 with TRBJ1-4; the D gene is possibly TRBD1 (6 bases). Trimming cost V 7 bases and J 4 bases, with 13 bases left between them. This CDR3 spans 14 amino acids. CDR3: CASTGGAHNEKLFF. In nucleotides, the CDR3 is TGTGCCAGCACCGGGGGGGCGCATAATGAAAAACTGTTTTTT.

The table lists this clonotype with a few counts. V is TRBV20-1 and J is TRBJ1-1; 7 bases match TRBD1. With 4 bases clipped from V and 0 bases from J, the junction kept 11 bases outside the gene matches. The germline V gene has CDR1 DFQATT and CDR2 SNEGSKA (reference sequence). CDR3 size: 16 residues. CDR3 DNA: TGCAGTGCTAAGTACCCGGGACAGAGTTTGAACACTGAAGCTTTCTTT. This encodes CSAKYPGQSLNTEAFF.

This clonotype was counted a few times. The chain combines TRBV12-3 or TRBV12-4 with TRBJ2-6, with D unclear. The CDR3 extends over 16 amino acids. Trimming cost V 4 bases and J 0 bases, with 10 bases left between them. The CDR3 reads CASSSLKDSGANVLTF. CDR3 in DNA: TGTGCCAGCAGTTCACTCAAGGACTCTGGGGCCAACGTCCTGACTTTC.

This clonotype was counted at least ten times. This rearrangement joins TRBV5-5 to TRBJ2-3; D call uncertain. This CDR3 has 14 residues. Germline V lookup: CDR1 SGHKS, CDR2 YYEKEE (reference sequence). Trimming removed 2 bases at V and 4 bases at J, with 11 bases between. CDR3 protein: CASSLGMGSDTQYF. CDR3 in DNA: TGTGCCAGCAGCTTAGGAATGGGGTCAGATACGCAGTATTTT.

This clonotype was picked up many times. The V gene is TRBV20-1, the J gene TRBJ2-3; 8 nucleotides align to TRBD2. After removal of 6 bases from V and 4 bases from J, the junction contained 12 bases not matched to a gene. CDR1 DFQATT and CDR2 SNEGSKA come from the germline V gene (reference sequence). This CDR3 region has 15 residues. CDR3 nucleotide sequence: TGCAGTGCCCAAAAAGCCAGCGGGGGTTCAGATACGCAGTATTTT. This sequence encodes CSAQKASGGSDTQYF.

The sample holds many counts of this clonotype. The rearrangement joins TRBV20-1 to TRBJ2-1, with 10 bases fitting TRBD2. The germline V gene encodes CDR1 DFQATT and CDR2 SNEGSKA (reference sequence). This CDR3 spans 15 amino acids. Germline trimming cut 0 bases from V and 4 bases from J; bases unmatched to any gene: 3. This CDR3 reads CSARDSSGGYNEQFF. CDR3 nucleotides: TGCAGTGCTAGAGACTCTAGCGGGGGATACAATGAGCAGTTCTTC.

This clonotype has just a few counts. V usage is TRBV12-3 or TRBV12-4 and J usage is TRBJ2-1, with D possibly called TRBD1 or TRBD2 (5 bases each). Trimming left V 8 bases short and J 7 bases short, with 21 bases between. The CDR3 has 15 amino acids. The CDR3 spells CASSLRQRVRNEQFF. The CDR3 nucleotides are TGTGCCAGCTCCCTCCGACAGAGGGTAAGGAATGAGCAGTTCTTC.

This clonotype has a handful of counts. The rearrangement uses TRBV5-6 and TRBJ2-1; TRBD2 matches 11 bases. The CDR3 totals 12 residues. CDR1 and CDR2 from the germline V gene are SGHDT and YYEEEE. V trimming: 7 bases; J trimming: 6 bases; junction bases outside the gene matches: 0. The chain's CDR3 is CASGTSGNEQFF. The CDR3 DNA reads as TGTGCCAGCGGGACTAGCGGCAATGAGCAGTTCTTC.

A note on this clonotype: Just one base apart from a much larger clone, this may be a read error. The chain carries TRBV7-3 and TRBJ1-5; D not certain. CDR1 and CDR2 from the germline V gene are SGHTA and FQGTGA. V lost 2 bases, J lost 9 bases, and 11 bases lay in between. CDR3 length: 13 amino acids. CDR3 sequence reads: CASSLDISRPQHF. The CDR3 DNA reads as TGTGCCAGCAGCTTAGACATCAGTAGGCCCCAGCATTTT.

The chain uses TRBV20-1 and TRBJ1-5; D is unresolved. V lost 3 bases and J 5 bases, leaving 11 bases between the germline ends. Germline assignment: CDR1 DFQATT and CDR2 SNEGSKA (reference sequence). The CDR3 is made up of 13 amino acids. The CDR3 loop reads CSASGFFYQPQHF. CDR3 coding DNA: TGCAGTGCTAGCGGCTTTTTTTATCAGCCCCAGCATTTT.

In DNA, the CDR3 is TGTGCCACCAGCGCGGGACAGGTCTACACCGGGGAGCTGTTTTTT. Residues: CATSAGQVYTGELFF. J is TRBJ2-2 and V is TRBV24-1, with 8 bases fitting TRBD1. The CDR3 covers 15 residues. Trimming took 7 bases from V and 3 from J; bases not matched to a gene: 6. Germline loops: CDR1 KGHDR, CDR2 SFDVKD.

This clonotype was seen repeatedly, ten times or more. V and J are TRBV7-9 and TRBJ1-2; a weak D match, TRBD1 (6 bases). CDR1 and CDR2 (germline): SEHNR, FQNEAQ (reference sequence). V was shortened by 4 bases and J by 4 bases, with 16 bases between the two germline ends. The CDR3 is made up of 15 amino acids. The CDR3 spells CASSSGQKLSYGYTF. In DNA form, the CDR3 reads TGTGCCAGCAGCTCCGGACAGAAGCTAAGCTATGGCTACACCTTC.

This clonotype was detected only a few times. This chain connects TRBV20-1 to TRBJ2-5; 8 nucleotides agree with TRBD1. With V trimmed by 0 bases and J by 4 bases, 10 bases remained unmatched. CDR3 length: 16 residues. Germline V gene lookup returns CDR1 DFQATT and CDR2 SNEGSKA (reference sequence). The CDR3: CSARDWLGQGRETQYF. In DNA, the CDR3 is TGCAGTGCTAGAGATTGGCTAGGACAGGGAAGAGAGACCCAGTACTTC.

The chain carries TRBV5-5 and TRBJ2-7; a weak D match, TRBD1 (7 bases). V lost 5 bases and J 0 bases, leaving 15 bases between the germline ends. The CDR3 contains 15 residues. Germline CDR1 and CDR2: SGHKS and YYEKEE (reference sequence). This CDR3 is CASRYSGGSSYEQYV. The DNA for the CDR3 is TGTGCCAGCAGGTACTCAGGGGGGAGCTCCTACGAGCAGTACGTC.

The chain joins TRBV18 to TRBJ2-7; D gene ambiguous. V lost 5 bases, J lost 3 bases, and 14 bases lay in between. The CDR3 runs to 14 residues. Germline V gene lookup returns CDR1 KGHSH and CDR2 LQKENI. In DNA, the CDR3 is TGTGCCAGCTCAAGCCTACTGGCGTACTACGAGCAGTACTTC. This sequence encodes CASSSLLAYYEQYF.

This clonotype was seen more than once but under ten times. The CDR3 spells CASSLTEATEAFF. The CDR3 coding sequence is TGTGCCAGCAGCTTGACAGAAGCCACTGAAGCTTTCTTT. The chain recombines TRBV7-9 with TRBJ1-1, with D possibly matching TRBD1 (5 bases). Germline lookup yields CDR1 SEHNR and CDR2 FQNEAQ (reference sequence). V lost 3 bases to trimming and J lost 4 bases, with 9 bases between them. CDR3 length: 13 residues.

V gene TRBV5-1 combines with J gene TRBJ2-5; D may be TRBD1 (5 bases). This CDR3 is 14 amino acids long. Looked up from germline, CDR1 is SGHRS and CDR2 is YFSETQ. V was trimmed by 1 base and J by 0 bases, leaving 7 bases between them. The CDR3 here is CASSLRTNQETQYF. DNA of the CDR3: TGCGCCAGCAGCTTGAGGACAAACCAAGAGACCCAGTACTTC. The full variable domain, its missing parts supplied by reference TRBV5-1 and TRBJ2-5, is KAGVTQTPRYLIKTRGQQVTLSCSPISGHRSVSWYQQTPGQGLQFLFEYFSETQRNKGNFPGRFSGRQFSNSRSEMNVSTLELGDSALYLCASSLRTNQETQYFGPGTRLLVL.

V and J are TRBV27 and TRBJ2-1; 9 bases are shared with TRBD2. Germline-derived CDR1 and CDR2 are MNHEY and SMNVEV (reference sequence). J was trimmed by 5 bases and V by 3 bases; bases with no gene match: 8. This CDR3 is built from 16 residues. The CDR3 nucleotides read TGTGCCAGCAGTTTGAGGGCTAGCGGGATAAACAATGAGCAGTTCTTC. Its protein product is CASSLRASGINNEQFF.

This chain uses TRBV29-1 with TRBJ1-2; D not resolved. The CDR3 runs 12 residues. V was cut by 1 base and J by 8 bases, with 11 bases left in between. Germline CDR1 is SQVTM and CDR2 is ANQGSEA. Here the CDR3 DNA reads TGCAGCGTTGAAGGGCAGCTCATAGGCTACACCTTC. This translates into CSVEGQLIGYTF.

Comment on this clonotype: A read error may be the cause here, since a much bigger clone is one base away. The CDR3 here is CSARTTGRLTDAQYF. DNA of the CDR3: TGCAGTGCTAGAACGACAGGGCGGTTGACAGATGCGCAGTATTTT. The V gene is TRBV20-1, the J gene TRBJ2-3; TRBD1 matches 7 bases. This CDR3 has 15 amino acids. The germline V gene has CDR1 DFQATT and CDR2 SNEGSKA (reference sequence).

In its sample, this clonotype was seen many times. The rearrangement links TRBV7-2 to TRBJ1-1; D remains ambiguous. This CDR3 region has 13 residues. Trimming cost V 5 bases and J 3 bases, with 10 bases left between them. Germline assignment: CDR1 SGHTA and CDR2 FQGNSA. CDR3 sequence: CASSQLRDTEAFF. The CDR3 nucleotides read TGTGCCAGCAGCCAACTCCGGGACACTGAAGCTTTCTTT.

This clonotype was observed a handful of times. V usage is TRBV12-3 or TRBV12-4 and J usage is TRBJ2-3; no firm D call. The CDR3 totals 15 residues. Deletions cut 6 bases from V and 3 bases from J, with 16 bases between. CDR3 sequence (DNA): TGTGCCAGCAGCCCTCTCGCCGGTAGGACAGATACGCAGTATTTT. It yields the protein CASSPLAGRTDTQYF.

This clonotype has at least ten counts. This rearrangement joins TRBV20-1 to TRBJ2-5, with D possibly being TRBD2 (5 bases). The CDR3 consists of 15 residues. The germline CDR1 and CDR2 sequences are DFQATT and SNEGSKA (reference sequence). Trimming took off 1 base at V and 7 bases at J, with 19 bases between the two ends. The CDR3 coding sequence is TGCAGTGCTAGAGGGGGAGTAGCGTCCTCCGGGACCCAGTACTTC. It encodes CSARGGVASSGTQYF.